The 17 T cell receptor beta chains presented below share a single source sample, sequenced in a study of T cell repertoires in cytomegalovirus infection. TCRdb called the reads again in MiXCR, with one record for every CDR3 protein. The sample yields approximately 700,000 distinct CDR3 sequences, less than 40% seen once. The specimen was PBMCs. Receptors originate from a human donor in good health (CMV status not recorded). Some clones in this sample may be carry-over from other donors' samples.

This clonotype has more than one count but fewer than ten. V and J are TRBV11-1 and TRBJ1-2; D is possibly TRBD1 (5 bases). This CDR3 has 13 residues. The V end was cut by 4 bases, the J end by 6 bases, with 12 bases between. Germline V gene sequence: CDR1 SGHAT, CDR2 FQDESV (reference sequence). Written as DNA, the CDR3 is TGTGCCAGCAGCTCCGTCGACAGCCATGGCTACACCTTC. It specifies CASSSVDSHGYTF.

This rearrangement joins TRBV10-3 to TRBJ1-1; D unresolved. The CDR3 loop spans 12 amino acids. V gave up 6 bases and J gave up 4 bases, with 9 bases separating them. Germline CDR1 and CDR2: ENHRY and SYGVKD. CDR3 nucleotide sequence: TGTGCCATCAGGGCAGTAGGCACTGAAGCTTTCTTT. Its protein is CAIRAVGTEAFF.

The V and J genes are TRBV5-5 and TRBJ2-7; D possibly uses TRBD1 or TRBD2 (5 bases each). The CDR3 has 15 amino acids. Germline values: CDR1 SGHKS, CDR2 YYEKEE (reference sequence). The V end was cut by 0 bases, the J end by 2 bases, with 12 bases between. The CDR3 sequence is CASSLAAGSAYEQYF. The CDR3 DNA reads TGTGCCAGCAGCTTGGCGGCAGGGAGTGCCTACGAGCAGTACTTC.

This clonotype was found many times. The V call is TRBV7-4, the J call TRBJ1-1, with unresolved D. The CDR3 has 11 amino acids. The V and J ends lost 6 bases and 8 bases respectively, with 10 bases between them. From germline, CDR1 is SGHVT and CDR2 SQSDAQ. The CDR3 loop is CASSLGGEAFF. The DNA for the CDR3 is TGTGCCAGCAGTCTGGGAGGAGAAGCTTTCTTT.

The J gene is TRBJ1-2, the V gene TRBV4-2; a weak D match, TRBD1 (5 bases). Trimming stripped 4 bases from V and 2 bases from J, with 23 bases between. This CDR3 region has 18 residues. Looked up from germline, CDR1 is LGHNA and CDR2 is YNFKEQ. The CDR3 loop is CASSPNFFGQGPNYGYTF. The CDR3 bases are TGTGCCAGCAGCCCAAACTTTTTCGGGCAGGGACCCAACTATGGCTACACCTTC.

The CDR3 DNA reads as TGTGCCAGCAGGACGACAGGAACTAGCGGGAGGGCCATTTACGAGCAGTACTTC. Residues: CASRTTGTSGRAIYEQYF. The J gene is TRBJ2-7, the V gene TRBV5-6, with TRBD2 matching 13 bases. Germline V lookup: CDR1 SGHDT, CDR2 YYEEEE. CDR3 length: 18 residues. With V trimmed by 5 bases and J by 4 bases, 15 bases remained unmatched.

The chain has TRBV9 and TRBJ2-5, with D unclear. The ends were cut back, 0 bases at V and 5 bases at J, with 14 bases in the middle. CDR1 and CDR2 from the germline V gene are SGDLS and YYNGEE. This CDR3 contains 15 residues. CDR3 nucleotides: TGTGCCAGCAGCGTAGCTGTCGGATCGCGGGAGACCCAGTACTTC. It specifies CASSVAVGSRETQYF.

This clonotype has just a few counts. The J gene is TRBJ2-2, the V gene TRBV4-2; D is unresolved. The length of the CDR3 is 13 residues. Germline CDR1 reads LGHNA; CDR2 reads YNFKEQ. V was clipped by 3 bases and J by 3 bases, with 5 bases between them. CDR3: CASSQGYTGELFF. In DNA form, the CDR3 reads TGTGCCAGCAGCCAGGGATACACCGGGGAGCTGTTTTTT.

CDR3 bases: TGTGCCAGCAGCACCTCGACAGGGTACTATGGCTACACCTTC. Its translation: CASSTSTGYYGYTF. V is TRBV14 and J is TRBJ1-2; 7 bases fit TRBD1. CDR1 is SGHDN and CDR2 is FVKESK in the germline V gene. This CDR3 comprises 14 residues. After removal of 5 bases from V and 3 bases from J, the junction contained 6 bases not matched to a gene.

This clonotype showed up just a few times. The V call is TRBV11-3, the J call TRBJ1-6; D is ambiguous. Germline CDR1 reads SGHNT; CDR2 reads YENEEA. V lost 3 bases and J lost 17, with 2 bases in between. This CDR3 region has 8 residues. The CDR3 loop reads CASSFIHF. CDR3 DNA sequence: TGTGCCAGCAGCTTTATCCACTTT.

The rearrangement uses TRBV7-2 and TRBJ2-1; 7 nucleotides match TRBD2. Germline V lookup: CDR1 SGHTA, CDR2 FQGNSA. The CDR3 contains 16 residues. J lost 4 bases, V lost 2 bases, and 8 bases had no gene match. The CDR3 DNA is TGTGCCAGCAGCTTACAATCGGGGGGAAATTACAATGAGCAGTTCTTC. It encodes CASSLQSGGNYNEQFF.

Of note for this clonotype: The CDR3 does not end in the conserved phenylalanine or tryptophan, so this is likely a read error. The CDR3 region has the DNA TGCAGCGTGCGTGTTCGACTAGCCGAAGAGACCCAGTACTTA. Its protein is CSVRVRLAEETQYL. The genes are TRBV29-1 and TRBJ2-5, with 7 bases aligning to TRBD2. The J segment lost 3 bases and the V segment lost 6 bases, leaving 10 bases of the junction unmatched. This CDR3 has 14 amino acids. The V gene's germline CDR1 is SQVTM and CDR2 ANQGSEA.

This clonotype showed up just a few times. The chain uses TRBV19 and TRBJ2-3, with 11 bases fitting TRBD1. J lost 6 bases, V lost 4 bases, and 6 bases had no gene match. The germline gives CDR1 LNHDA, CDR2 SQIVND (reference sequence). This CDR3 is 15 amino acids long. The CDR3 nucleotides are TGTGCCAGTAGTACCGGACAGGGGGCGGCGGATACGCAGTATTTT. Amino acids: CASSTGQGAADTQYF.

The CDR3 reads CASSLSRSLQAFF. In DNA form, the CDR3 reads TGTGCCAGCAGTTTATCCAGGAGTCTGCAAGCTTTCTTT. The chain is built from TRBV27 and TRBJ1-1; D ambiguous. This CDR3 has 13 amino acids. Trimming cost V 0 bases and J 9 bases, with 11 bases left between them. CDR1 is MNHEY and CDR2 is SMNVEV in the germline V gene (reference sequence).

CDR3 residues: CASSEAGQVNQPQHF. The CDR3 region has the DNA TGTGCCAGCAGTGAAGCGGGGCAGGTGAATCAGCCCCAGCATTTT. This chain joins TRBV2 and TRBJ1-5; D possibly corresponds to TRBD1 (5 bases). Germline CDR1 and CDR2: SNHLY and FYNNEI. This CDR3 has 15 amino acids. V lost 0 bases to trimming and J lost 4 bases, with 10 bases between them.

CDR3 amino acids: CASSLARDSLNTEAFF. The CDR3 DNA reads TGCGCCAGCAGCTTGGCGAGGGACTCTCTGAACACTGAAGCTTTCTTT. V and J are TRBV5-1 and TRBJ1-1; possible D gene TRBD1, 5 bases. Looked up from germline, CDR1 is SGHRS and CDR2 is YFSETQ. CDR3 length equals 16 residues. Trimming removed 0 bases from V and 0 bases from J, with 12 bases in between. Full variable domain (outside the CDR3, taken from reference TRBV5-1 and TRBJ1-1): KAGVTQTPRYLIKTRGQQVTLSCSPISGHRSVSWYQQTPGQGLQFLFEYFSETQRNKGNFPGRFSGRQFSNSRSEMNVSTLELGDSALYLCASSLARDSLNTEAFFGQGTRLTVV.

The table lists this clonotype with a few counts. The chain carries TRBV6-1 and TRBJ1-1, with D maybe TRBD1 (6 bases). The germline V and J ends were trimmed by 6 bases and 0 bases, with 20 bases remaining between them. The CDR3 sequence is 17 residues long. The germline CDR1 and CDR2 sequences are MNHNS and SASEGT. This CDR3 is CASSYRGNWVLNTEAFF. The CDR3 DNA is TGTGCCAGCAGCTATAGGGGGAACTGGGTTCTGAACACTGAAGCTTTCTTT.